The clone carrying this TCR beta chain has a single count. This sample was included in a study of technical replicates of blood from a few donors. The repertoire was sequenced with immunoSEQ multiplex PCR; TCRdb's copy has only in-frame clones and lacks some. The data show tens of thousands of clones, about nine tenths seen once. Germline CDR1 is MDHEN and CDR2 is SYDVKM. The V end was cut by 6 bases, the J end by 0 bases, with 3 bases between. The CDR3 is made up of 12 amino acids. This sequence was found in a human donor in good health. Some clones in this sample may be carry-over from other donors' samples. V is TRBV28 and J is TRBJ2-4, with D unresolved. Sequenced sample: T cells isolated from PBMCs. This chain's CDR3 is CASSIAKNIQYF. CDR3 nucleotides: TGTGCCAGCAGCATAGCCAAAAACATTCAGTACTTC.